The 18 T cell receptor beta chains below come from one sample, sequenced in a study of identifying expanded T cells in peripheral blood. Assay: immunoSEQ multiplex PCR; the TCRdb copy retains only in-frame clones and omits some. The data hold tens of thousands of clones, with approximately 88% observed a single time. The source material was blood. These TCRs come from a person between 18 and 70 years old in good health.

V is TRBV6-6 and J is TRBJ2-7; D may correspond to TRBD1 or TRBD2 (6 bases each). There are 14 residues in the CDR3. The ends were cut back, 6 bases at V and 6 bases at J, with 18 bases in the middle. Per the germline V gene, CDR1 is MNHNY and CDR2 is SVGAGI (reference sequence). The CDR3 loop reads CASRRQVNGGEQYF. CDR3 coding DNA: TGTGCCAGCAGACGACAGGTTAACGGGGGCGAGCAGTACTTC.

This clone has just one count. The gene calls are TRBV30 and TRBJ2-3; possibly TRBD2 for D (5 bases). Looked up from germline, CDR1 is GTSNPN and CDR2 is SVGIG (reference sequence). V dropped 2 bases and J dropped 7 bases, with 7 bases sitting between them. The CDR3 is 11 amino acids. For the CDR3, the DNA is TGTGCCTGGAGTCGAGGGAATACGCAGTATTTT. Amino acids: CAWSRGNTQYF.

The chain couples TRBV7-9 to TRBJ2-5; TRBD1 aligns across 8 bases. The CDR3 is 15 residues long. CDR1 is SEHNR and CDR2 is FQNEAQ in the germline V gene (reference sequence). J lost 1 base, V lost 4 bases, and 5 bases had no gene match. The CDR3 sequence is CASSWDRTTQETQYF. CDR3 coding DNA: TGTGCCAGCAGCTGGGACAGGACAACCCAAGAGACCCAGTACTTC. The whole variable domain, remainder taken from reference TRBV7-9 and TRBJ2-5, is DTGVSQNPRHKITKRGQNVTFRCDPISEHNRLYWYRQTLGQGPEFLTYFQNEAQLEKSRLLSDRFSAERPKGSFSTLEIQRTEQGDSAMYLCASSWDRTTQETQYFGPGTRLLVL.

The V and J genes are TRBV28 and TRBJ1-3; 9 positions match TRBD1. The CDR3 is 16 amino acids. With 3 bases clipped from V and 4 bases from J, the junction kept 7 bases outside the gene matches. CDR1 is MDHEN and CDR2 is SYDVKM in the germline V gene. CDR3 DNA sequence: TGTGCCAGCAGTTTGGGACAGGGATGGGGCGGAAACACCATATATTTT. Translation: CASSLGQGWGGNTIYF.

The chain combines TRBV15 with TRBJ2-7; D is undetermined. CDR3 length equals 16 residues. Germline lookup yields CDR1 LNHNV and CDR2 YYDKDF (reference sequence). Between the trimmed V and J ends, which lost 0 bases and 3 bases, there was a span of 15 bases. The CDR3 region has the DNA TGTGCCACCAGCAGAGATCTCGGCGATAGCAGCTACGAGCAGTACTTC. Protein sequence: CATSRDLGDSSYEQYF.

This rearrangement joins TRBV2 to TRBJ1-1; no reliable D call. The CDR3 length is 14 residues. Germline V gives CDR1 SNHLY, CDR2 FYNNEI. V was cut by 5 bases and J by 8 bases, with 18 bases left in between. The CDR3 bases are TGTGCCAGCAGTCAAAATCCCGGCAGACAAGAAGCTTTCTTT. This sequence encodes CASSQNPGRQEAFF.

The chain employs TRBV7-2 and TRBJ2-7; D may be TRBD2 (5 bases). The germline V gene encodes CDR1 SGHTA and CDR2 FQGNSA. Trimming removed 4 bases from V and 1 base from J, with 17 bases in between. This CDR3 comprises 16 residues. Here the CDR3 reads CASSYVPGKGSYEQYF. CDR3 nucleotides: TGTGCCAGCAGCTACGTCCCCGGGAAAGGATCCTACGAGCAGTACTTC.

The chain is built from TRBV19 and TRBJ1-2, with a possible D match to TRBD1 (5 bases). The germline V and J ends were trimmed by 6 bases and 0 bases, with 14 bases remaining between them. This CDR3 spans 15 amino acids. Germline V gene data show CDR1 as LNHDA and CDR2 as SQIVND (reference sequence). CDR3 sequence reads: CASSSLGGANYGYTF. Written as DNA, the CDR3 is TGTGCCAGTAGCTCACTGGGGGGAGCTAACTATGGCTACACCTTC.

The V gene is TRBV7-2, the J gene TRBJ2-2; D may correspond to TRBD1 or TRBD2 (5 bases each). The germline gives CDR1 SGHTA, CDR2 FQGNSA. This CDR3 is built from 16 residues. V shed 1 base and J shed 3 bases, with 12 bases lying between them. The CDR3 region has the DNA TGTGCCAGCAGCTTAGGGCCGGGGCGGTACACCGGGGAGCTGTTTTTT. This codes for CASSLGPGRYTGELFF.

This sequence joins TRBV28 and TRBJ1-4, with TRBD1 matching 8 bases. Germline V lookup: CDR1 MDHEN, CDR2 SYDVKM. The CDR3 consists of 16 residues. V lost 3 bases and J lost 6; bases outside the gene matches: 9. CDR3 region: CASSFQQGAGYEKLFF. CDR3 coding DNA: TGTGCCAGCAGTTTTCAGCAGGGGGCGGGTTATGAAAAACTGTTTTTT.

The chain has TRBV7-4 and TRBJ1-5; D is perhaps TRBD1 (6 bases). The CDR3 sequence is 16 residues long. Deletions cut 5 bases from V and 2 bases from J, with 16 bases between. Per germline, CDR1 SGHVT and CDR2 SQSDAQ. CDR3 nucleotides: TGTGCCAGCAGCCCCCGCGAAAAGGGGGGCAATCAGCCCCAGCATTTT. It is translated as CASSPREKGGNQPQHF.

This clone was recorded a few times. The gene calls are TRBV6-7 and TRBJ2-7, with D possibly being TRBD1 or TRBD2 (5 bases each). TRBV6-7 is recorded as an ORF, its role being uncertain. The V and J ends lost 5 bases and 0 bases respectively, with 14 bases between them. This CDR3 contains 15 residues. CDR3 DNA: TGTGCCAGCAGTGAACGGGGACGGGACTCCTACGAGCAGTACTTC. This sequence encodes CASSERGRDSYEQYF.

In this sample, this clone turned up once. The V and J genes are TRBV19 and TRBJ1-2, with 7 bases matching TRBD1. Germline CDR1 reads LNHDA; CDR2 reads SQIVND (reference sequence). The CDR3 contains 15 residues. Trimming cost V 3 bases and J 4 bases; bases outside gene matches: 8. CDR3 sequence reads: CASSIEGADTYGYTF. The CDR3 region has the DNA TGTGCCAGTAGTATCGAGGGGGCAGACACCTATGGCTACACCTTC.

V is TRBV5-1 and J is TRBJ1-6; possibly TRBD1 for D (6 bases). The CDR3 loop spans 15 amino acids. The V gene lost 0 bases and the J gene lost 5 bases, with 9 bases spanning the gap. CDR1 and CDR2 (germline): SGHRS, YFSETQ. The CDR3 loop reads CASSLEGHNNSPLHF. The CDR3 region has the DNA TGCGCCAGCAGCTTGGAGGGACACAATAATTCACCCCTCCACTTT.

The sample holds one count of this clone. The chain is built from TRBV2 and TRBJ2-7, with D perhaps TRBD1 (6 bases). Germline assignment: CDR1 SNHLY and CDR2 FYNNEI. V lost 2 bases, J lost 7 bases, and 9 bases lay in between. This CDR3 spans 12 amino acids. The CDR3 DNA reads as TGTGCCAGCAGTGAACAGGGGCCGGAGCAGTACTTC. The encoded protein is CASSEQGPEQYF.

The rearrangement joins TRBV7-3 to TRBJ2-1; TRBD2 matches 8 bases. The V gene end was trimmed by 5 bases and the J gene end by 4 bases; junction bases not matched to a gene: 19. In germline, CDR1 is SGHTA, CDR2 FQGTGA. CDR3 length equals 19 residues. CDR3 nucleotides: TGTGCCAGCAGCCCAAAAGGGGTTAGCGGGGTACCAGATTACAATGAGCAGTTCTTC. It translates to CASSPKGVSGVPDYNEQFF.

The CDR3 spells CASSLWWNTEAFF. The DNA of the CDR3 is TGTGCCAGCAGCTTATGGTGGAACACTGAAGCTTTCTTT. The chain recombines TRBV7-3 with TRBJ1-1; no clear D. Trimming removed 2 bases from V and 1 base from J, with 5 bases in between. Germline CDR1 and CDR2: SGHTA and FQGTGA. The CDR3 spans 13 residues.

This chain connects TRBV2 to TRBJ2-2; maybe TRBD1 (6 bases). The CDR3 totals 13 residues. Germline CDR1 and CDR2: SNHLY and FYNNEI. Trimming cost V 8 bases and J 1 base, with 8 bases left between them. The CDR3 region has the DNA TGTGCCAGCGGGGGCGAGAACACCGGGGAGCTGTTTTTT. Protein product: CASGGENTGELFF. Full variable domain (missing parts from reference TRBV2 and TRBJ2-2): EPEVTQTPSHQVTQMGQEVILRCVPISNHLYFYWYRQILGQKVEFLVSFYNNEISEKSEIFDDQFSVERPDGSNFTLKIRSTKLEDSAMYFCASGGENTGELFFGEGSRLTVL.